This section outlines one T cell receptor (beta chain) sequence together with its context. Antigen unknown. The data belong to a study of graft-versus-host responses after intestinal transplantation. The CDR3 runs 15 residues. The germline CDR1 and CDR2 sequences are LNHDA and SQIVND (reference sequence). Trimming cost V 6 bases and J 2 bases, with 17 bases left between them. Data came from immunoSEQ multiplex PCR; TCRdb stores just in-frame clones and leaves some out. The table shows around 88,000 clones, with around 86% occurring only once. Study-wide results and caveats: GvH clones were found in recipient marrow; some appeared first in ileum or blood.

This TCR came from a human donor who received an intestinal transplant. V is TRBV19 and J is TRBJ2-7, with D maybe TRBD2 (6 bases). This specimen consisted of unstimulated CD8+ T cells sorted from spleen or lymph node cells, obtained before intestinal transplant. The CDR3 region has the DNA TGTGCCAGTAGGGCGCTGGGGGGAAAAGCCTACGAGCAGTACTTC. Translating it yields CASRALGGKAYEQYF.